The 13 T cell receptor beta chains below come from one sample, sequenced in a study of blood T cell repertoires in COVID-19 (dated by TCRdb to the early 2020s). The library was built by means of the immunoSEQ multiplex PCR assay. Drawn from immuneACCESS, this table holds only the in-frame rearrangements with V and J called that TCRdb kept. Clones are partly lost; checked studies trace under half to an unresolved V gene and leave the rest unexplained. The sample profile shows a few hundred thousand clones; roughly 85% of them were found once. The ten largest make up about 19% of the sample. The sequencing input was PBMCs or T cells enriched from blood (not recorded which). These receptor sequences come from a man aged 35-49 years who had recovered from COVID-19.

This clone has only a few counts. V and J are TRBV6-2 or TRBV6-3 and TRBJ1-2, with 8 positions matching TRBD1. V trimming: 4 bases; J trimming: 8 bases; junction bases outside the gene matches: 6. This CDR3 has 13 amino acids. Per the germline V gene, CDR1 is MNHEY and CDR2 is SVGEGT. The CDR3 DNA is TGTGCCAGCAGTTCCCGGACAGGGTACGGCTACACCTTC. Translating it yields CASSSRTGYGYTF.

The chain employs TRBV9 and TRBJ2-7, with a weak D call TRBD2 (6 bases). Germline values: CDR1 SGDLS, CDR2 YYNGEE. This CDR3 comprises 15 residues. Trimming cost V 0 bases and J 2 bases, with 12 bases left between them. CDR3 bases: TGTGCCAGCAGCGTAGGGAGGGACTCCGCCTACGAGCAGTACTTC. This sequence encodes CASSVGRDSAYEQYF.

The rearrangement links TRBV19 to TRBJ1-2; TRBD1 aligns across 8 bases. Per the germline V gene, CDR1 is LNHDA and CDR2 is SQIVND (reference sequence). With V trimmed by 5 bases and J by 3 bases, 5 bases remained unmatched. This CDR3 has 14 residues. The CDR3 loop is CASSETGVDYGYTF. CDR3 sequence (DNA): TGTGCCAGTAGTGAGACAGGGGTGGACTATGGCTACACCTTC.

The gene calls are TRBV7-2 and TRBJ2-5, with a possible D match to TRBD1 (5 bases). Deletions cut 5 bases from V and 5 bases from J, with 18 bases between. Germline CDR1 SGHTA, CDR2 FQGNSA. The CDR3 covers 15 residues. The DNA for the CDR3 is TGTGCCAGCAGCCTTGGCAACCAGGGCGGCGAGACCCAGTACTTC. It encodes CASSLGNQGGETQYF.

V usage is TRBV9 and J usage is TRBJ1-4; D call uncertain. The V gene's germline CDR1 is SGDLS and CDR2 YYNGEE. This CDR3 is 14 amino acids long. The V and J ends lost 0 bases and 2 bases respectively, with 5 bases between them. CDR3 nucleotides: TGTGCCAGCAGCGTAGGAGGGACTAATGAAAAACTGTTTTTT. This encodes CASSVGGTNEKLFF.

Regarding this clone: Other DNA sequences in this specimen translate into the identical CDR3. The chain joins TRBV4-1 to TRBJ2-7; weak D call: TRBD1 (6 bases). CDR1 is MGHRA, CDR2 YSYEKL, per germline. The CDR3 spans 14 residues. The germline V and J ends were trimmed by 1 base and 3 bases, with 10 bases remaining between them. The CDR3 DNA follows: TGCGCCAGCAGCCAAGCAACAGGGAGCTACGAGCAGTACTTC. Encoded protein: CASSQATGSYEQYF.

The chain's CDR3 is CASSGTGRDQPQHF. For the CDR3, the DNA is TGTGCCAGTAGTGGGACAGGGAGGGATCAGCCCCAGCATTTT. The chain couples TRBV19 to TRBJ1-5, with TRBD1 matching 9 bases. CDR3 length: 14 amino acids. Germline V gene lookup returns CDR1 LNHDA and CDR2 SQIVND (reference sequence). V lost 5 bases, J lost 5 bases, and 4 bases stayed unmatched.

This chain connects TRBV24-1 to TRBJ2-5, with 10 nucleotides matching TRBD1. The germline CDR1 and CDR2 sequences are KGHDR and SFDVKD. The trim removed 3 bases at V and 3 bases at J, leaving 6 bases unmatched. The CDR3 is 16 amino acids. CDR3 sequence reads: CATSDPGTGVEETQYF. As DNA, the CDR3 is TGTGCCACCAGTGATCCCGGGACAGGGGTTGAAGAGACCCAGTACTTC.

V gene TRBV5-1 combines with J gene TRBJ1-2, with 9 positions matching TRBD1. The V and J ends lost 4 bases and 0 bases, in that order; junction bases with no gene match: 7. CDR3 length: 16 amino acids. CDR1 is SGHRS and CDR2 is YFSETQ in the germline V gene. CDR3 in amino acids: CASSPGQGGANYGYTF. The CDR3, as DNA: TGCGCCAGCAGCCCGGGACAGGGAGGGGCTAACTATGGCTACACCTTC.

The V gene is TRBV27, the J gene TRBJ2-4; 8 positions match TRBD1. The V gene's germline CDR1 is MNHEY and CDR2 SMNVEV (reference sequence). CDR3 size: 15 residues. J gave up 0 bases and V 2 bases, and 0 bases lay outside the gene matches. The CDR3 coding sequence is TGTGCCAGCAGTTTAGACAGGGGAGCCAAAAACATTCAGTACTTC. This encodes CASSLDRGAKNIQYF.

This sequence joins TRBV3-1 (or the pseudogene TRBV3-2) and TRBJ2-3; D is unclear. Per the germline V gene, CDR1 is LGHDT and CDR2 is YNNKEL (reference sequence). CDR3 length: 10 residues. V was shortened by 11 bases and J by 5 bases, with 8 bases between the two germline ends. CDR3 sequence: CAGRKDTQYF. The CDR3 DNA sequence: TGTGCCGGCCGAAAAGATACGCAGTATTTT.

The chain links TRBV18 to TRBJ2-1, with TRBD1 as a possible D gene (5 bases). The CDR3 extends over 14 amino acids. CDR1 KGHSH and CDR2 LQKENI come from the germline V gene. V dropped 6 bases and J dropped 7 bases, with 16 bases sitting between them. The CDR3 loop reads CASSQNRQRNEQFF. Here the CDR3 DNA reads TGTGCCAGCTCCCAAAACAGGCAAAGGAATGAGCAGTTCTTC.

This chain uses TRBV13 with TRBJ2-1; 9 positions match TRBD1. The trim removed 7 bases at V and 5 bases at J, leaving 9 bases unmatched. This CDR3 contains 15 residues. Germline-derived CDR1 and CDR2 are PRHDT and FYEKMQ (reference sequence). The DNA for the CDR3 is TGTGCCAGCAAGAGCCGGGACAGGGTCAACAATGAGCAGTTCTTC. Its translation is CASKSRDRVNNEQFF.